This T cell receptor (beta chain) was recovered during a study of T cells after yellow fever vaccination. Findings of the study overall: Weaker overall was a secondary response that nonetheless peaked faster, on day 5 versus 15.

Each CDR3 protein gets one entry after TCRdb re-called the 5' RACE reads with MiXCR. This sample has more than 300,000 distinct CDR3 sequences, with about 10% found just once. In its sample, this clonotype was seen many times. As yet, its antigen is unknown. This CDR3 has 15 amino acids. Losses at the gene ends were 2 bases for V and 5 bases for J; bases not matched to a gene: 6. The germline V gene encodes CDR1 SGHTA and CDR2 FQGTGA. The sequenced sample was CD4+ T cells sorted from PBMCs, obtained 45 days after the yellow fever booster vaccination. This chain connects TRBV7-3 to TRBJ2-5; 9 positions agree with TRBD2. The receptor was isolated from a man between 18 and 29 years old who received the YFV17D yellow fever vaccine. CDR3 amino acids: CASSLGGGAGETQYF. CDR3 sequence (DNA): TGTGCCAGCAGCTTAGGCGGGGGGGCCGGTGAGACCCAGTACTTC.